A single sample is the source of the 27 T cell receptor beta chains below, sequenced in a study of blood T cell repertoires in COVID-19. Data came from immunoSEQ multiplex PCR; TCRdb stores just in-frame clones and leaves some out. The sample lists about 210,000 clones, 65% to 90% occurring once. Sequences were obtained from PBMCs or T cells enriched from blood (not recorded which). The source of these receptors is a woman aged 40 to 55 with acute COVID-19.

With regard to this clone: Within the sample, other DNA sequences also encode this same CDR3. This rearrangement joins TRBV28 to TRBJ1-6; tentatively, D is TRBD1 (6 bases). The CDR3 is made up of 14 amino acids. CDR1 is MDHEN and CDR2 is SYDVKM in the germline V gene. Trimming cost V 3 bases and J 7 bases, with 10 bases left between them. The CDR3 region is CASSLQGLNSPLHF. The CDR3 coding sequence is TGTGCCAGCAGTTTGCAGGGGTTAAATTCACCCCTCCACTTT.

The genes are TRBV7-2 and TRBJ2-1; TRBD1 matches 9 bases. The V gene end was trimmed by 3 bases and the J gene end by 10 bases; junction bases not matched to a gene: 7. Germline V gene sequence: CDR1 SGHTA, CDR2 FQGNSA. The CDR3 has 14 residues. CDR3 sequence (DNA): TGTGCCAGCAGCTTCCGGACAGGGGAGAGCGAGCAGTTCTTC. Encoded protein: CASSFRTGESEQFF.

The V call is TRBV4-2, the J call TRBJ2-5; 7 positions match TRBD1. Germline assignment: CDR1 LGHNA and CDR2 YNFKEQ. CDR3 length: 15 residues. The J segment lost 3 bases and the V segment lost 1 base, leaving 5 bases of the junction unmatched. The CDR3 region is CASSQVGDRKETQYF. CDR3 nucleotides: TGTGCCAGCAGCCAAGTGGGGGACAGAAAAGAGACCCAGTACTTC.

This clone showed up just once. The chain joins TRBV5-4 to TRBJ2-3; possible D gene TRBD2, 7 bases. The CDR3 loop spans 14 amino acids. V was trimmed by 0 bases and J by 9 bases, leaving 14 bases between them. Germline CDR1 is SGHNT and CDR2 is YYREEE (reference sequence). Here the CDR3 reads CASSLGLAQGTQYF. The CDR3 DNA follows: TGTGCCAGCAGCTTGGGACTAGCACAGGGAACGCAGTATTTT.

V is TRBV9 and J is TRBJ2-1, with D perhaps matching TRBD2 (6 bases). The CDR3 is 15 residues long. Per the germline V gene, CDR1 is SGDLS and CDR2 is YYNGEE. The V gene lost 0 bases and the J gene lost 6 bases, with 13 bases spanning the gap. Written as DNA, the CDR3 is TGTGCCAGCAGCGTAGAAGGCGGGACCGGCAATGAGCAGTTCTTC. Protein sequence: CASSVEGGTGNEQFF.

The CDR3 region is CASSRTGTGESEQYF. Written as DNA, the CDR3 is TGTGCCAGCAGCCGCACCGGGACAGGGGAAAGCGAGCAGTACTTC. This chain uses TRBV3-1 (or the pseudogene TRBV3-2) with TRBJ2-7; the match to TRBD1 covers 10 bases. CDR1 and CDR2 from the germline V gene are LGHDT and YNNKEL (reference sequence). CDR3 size: 15 residues. Losses at the gene ends were 4 bases for V and 6 bases for J; bases not matched to a gene: 9.

This clone was seen only a few times. The chain joins TRBV7-2 to TRBJ2-7; a weak D match, TRBD1 (6 bases). CDR3 length equals 15 residues. Per the germline V gene, CDR1 is SGHTA and CDR2 is FQGNSA. The ends were cut back, 7 bases at V and 2 bases at J, with 18 bases in the middle. The chain's CDR3 is CASNDDRLRPYEQYF. The CDR3 coding sequence is TGTGCCAGCAACGATGACAGGTTACGGCCCTACGAGCAGTACTTC. The full variable domain, with the rest looked up from reference TRBV7-2 and TRBJ2-7, is GAGVSQSPSNKVTEKGKDVELRCDPISGHTALYWYRQSLGQGLEFLIYFQGNSAPDKSGLPSDRFSAERTGGSVSTLTIQRTQQEDSAVYLCASNDDRLRPYEQYFGPGTRLTVT.

The chain combines TRBV7-9 with TRBJ1-5; 9 bases are shared with TRBD1. V was clipped by 4 bases and J by 1 base; unmatched bases: 8. Germline CDR1 reads SEHNR; CDR2 reads FQNEAQ (reference sequence). This CDR3 region has 17 residues. The CDR3 region has the DNA TGTGCCAGCAGCTCGGACAGGGGAATGGGGAGCAATCAGCCCCAGCATTTT. It specifies CASSSDRGMGSNQPQHF.

V is TRBV20-1 and J is TRBJ2-1; TRBD2 matches at 11 bases. The CDR3 has 17 residues. Germline CDR1 is DFQATT and CDR2 is SNEGSKA (reference sequence). V trimming: 3 bases; J trimming: 7 bases; junction bases outside the gene matches: 14. CDR3 protein: CSASDPSTSGSINEQFF. DNA for the CDR3: TGCAGTGCTAGTGACCCTTCTACTAGCGGGAGTATAAATGAGCAGTTCTTC.

J is TRBJ2-7 and V is TRBV12-3 or TRBV12-4; weak D call: TRBD1 (5 bases). V was shortened by 6 bases and J by 3 bases, with 9 bases between the two germline ends. This CDR3 has 12 residues. The CDR3 here is CASSHDSYEQYF. The CDR3 DNA reads as TGTGCCAGCAGCCACGACAGCTACGAGCAGTACTTC.

The chain links TRBV29-1 to TRBJ1-1; no clear D gene. The CDR3 runs to 12 residues. The germline gives CDR1 SQVTM, CDR2 ANQGSEA. V lost 4 bases and J lost 4, with 10 bases in between. The CDR3 loop is CSVVDPGTEAFF. The CDR3 DNA reads as TGCAGCGTTGTTGATCCGGGCACTGAAGCTTTCTTT.

This chain joins TRBV11-2 and TRBJ1-1, with D unclear. The V and J ends lost 4 bases and 3 bases respectively, with 18 bases between them. This CDR3 is 16 amino acids long. Germline-derived CDR1 and CDR2 are SGHAT and FQNNGV. The chain's CDR3 is CASSSTLSGLDTEAFF. As DNA, the CDR3 is TGTGCCAGCAGCTCTACCTTGTCGGGGTTAGACACTGAAGCTTTCTTT.

Concerning this clone itself: Its ends do not fully match the called genes, so a read error is possible. The chain links TRBV18 to TRBJ1-3; the D gene is possibly TRBD1 (6 bases). The CDR3 has 15 amino acids. In germline, CDR1 is KGHSH, CDR2 LQKENI. The CDR3 sequence is CASSPQGVSGNTIYF. In nucleotides, the CDR3 is TGTGCCAGCTCGCCACAGGGAGTGTCTGGAAACACCATATATTTT.

The chain joins TRBV4-2 to TRBJ2-2; the D is unclear. This CDR3 region has 12 residues. The V end was cut by 5 bases, the J end by 10 bases, with 11 bases between. Germline CDR1 and CDR2: LGHNA and YNFKEQ. The CDR3 region has the DNA TGTGCCAGCAGCGGTCCCGTAGAGGAGCTGTTTTTT. It codes for CASSGPVEELFF.

The chain employs TRBV4-1 and TRBJ2-5; 8 bases line up with TRBD2. The CDR3 has 16 residues. V gave up 4 bases and J gave up 2 bases; unmatched junction bases: 9. Germline V gene data show CDR1 as MGHRA and CDR2 as YSYEKL. The CDR3 loop is CASSREPGLDQETQYF. The CDR3, as DNA: TGCGCCAGCAGCCGAGAGCCGGGACTAGATCAAGAGACCCAGTACTTC.

This clone appeared once. The chain employs TRBV2 and TRBJ2-7; 7 bases match TRBD1. The germline CDR1 and CDR2 sequences are SNHLY and FYNNEI. This CDR3 has 14 residues. Trimming removed 7 bases from V and 3 bases from J; junction bases left unmatched: 9. The CDR3 coding sequence is TGTGCCAGCACACAACAGGGGTCGTACTACGAGCAGTACTTC. This encodes CASTQQGSYYEQYF.

This chain links TRBV21-1 with TRBJ1-3; the tabulated D call, TRBD1, remains unverified against the DNA. TRBV21-1 is designated a pseudogene. This CDR3 region has 12 residues. The DNA of the CDR3 is TGTGCCAGCATCAATTCCGGGACAGAGATGAATTTT. It codes for CASINSGTEMNF.

The rearrangement links TRBV2 to TRBJ2-3; 8 nucleotides agree with TRBD1. CDR1 SNHLY and CDR2 FYNNEI come from the germline V gene. CDR3 length: 15 amino acids. J lost 2 bases, V lost 8 bases, and 9 bases had no gene match. The CDR3 region has the DNA TGTGCCAGCCTAGGGCAGGGGGCTCACACAGATACGCAGTATTTT. Its translation: CASLGQGAHTDTQYF. Variable domain in full (rest from reference TRBV2 and TRBJ2-3): EPEVTQTPSHQVTQMGQEVILRCVPISNHLYFYWYRQILGQKVEFLVSFYNNEISEKSEIFDDQFSVERPDGSNFTLKIRSTKLEDSAMYFCASLGQGAHTDTQYFGPGTRLTVL.

The V call is TRBV28, the J call TRBJ1-2, with D perhaps TRBD1 (6 bases). The germline CDR1 and CDR2 sequences are MDHEN and SYDVKM. The CDR3 length is 13 residues. V lost 6 bases and J 4 bases, leaving 12 bases between the germline ends. The CDR3 protein is CASSPGQFYGYTF. The CDR3 DNA reads TGTGCCAGCAGCCCTGGACAGTTCTATGGCTACACCTTC.

This chain uses TRBV7-2 with TRBJ2-5; 7 nucleotides agree with TRBD1. This CDR3 comprises 14 residues. After removal of 5 bases from V and 7 bases from J, the junction contained 10 bases not matched to a gene. Germline assignment: CDR1 SGHTA and CDR2 FQGNSA. Here the CDR3 DNA reads TGTGCCAGCAGCCAAATTGCAGGGGGTGGGACCCAGTACTTC. This gives the protein CASSQIAGGGTQYF.

This sequence joins TRBV19 and TRBJ1-5; no definite D call. Trimming shortened V by 3 bases and J by 3 bases, and 6 bases separated the two germline ends. CDR1 is LNHDA and CDR2 is SQIVND in the germline V gene (reference sequence). The CDR3 covers 13 residues. The CDR3 sequence is CASSMALNQPQHF. CDR3 nucleotides: TGTGCCAGTAGTATGGCCCTCAATCAGCCCCAGCATTTT.

The CDR3 DNA reads as TGTGCCAGCAGACGCAAGGGGCAAGAGACCCAGTACTTC. This sequence encodes CASRRKGQETQYF. The J gene is TRBJ2-5, the V gene TRBV28; perhaps TRBD1 as D (5 bases). Trimming removed 6 bases from V and 2 bases from J, with 10 bases in between. Germline CDR1 and CDR2: MDHEN and SYDVKM. CDR3 length equals 13 residues.

CDR3: CASSLGGGAYYGYTF. CDR3 bases: TGTGCCAGCAGCCTCGGAGGGGGGGCCTACTATGGCTACACCTTC. V gene TRBV5-6 combines with J gene TRBJ1-2, with TRBD1 as a possible D gene (6 bases). The germline V and J ends were trimmed by 4 bases and 3 bases, with 16 bases remaining between them. This CDR3 has 15 residues. The germline gives CDR1 SGHDT, CDR2 YYEEEE.

V gene TRBV7-3 combines with J gene TRBJ2-1; possibly TRBD1 for D (6 bases). CDR1 and CDR2 from the germline V gene are SGHTA and FQGTGA. The CDR3 loop spans 17 amino acids. V lost 4 bases and J lost 5, with 21 bases in between. Here the CDR3 DNA reads TGTGCCAGCAGCTCACGACTCCGACAGGACAGTAACAATGAGCAGTTCTTC. This encodes CASSSRLRQDSNNEQFF. The full variable domain, with the rest looked up from reference TRBV7-3 and TRBJ2-1, is GAGVSQTPSNKVTEKGKYVELRCDPISGHTALYWYRQSLGQGPEFLIYFQGTGAADDSGLPNDRFFAVRPEGSVSTLKIQRTERGDSAVYLCASSSRLRQDSNNEQFFGPGTRLTVL.

This chain uses TRBV19 with TRBJ1-5; D may be TRBD1 (6 bases). Per the germline V gene, CDR1 is LNHDA and CDR2 is SQIVND (reference sequence). The V and J ends lost 4 bases and 7 bases respectively, with 17 bases between them. This CDR3 contains 15 residues. CDR3 region: CASSTLSVGAQPQHF. The DNA of the CDR3 is TGTGCCAGTAGTACCCTGTCGGTGGGGGCGCAGCCCCAGCATTTT.

The J gene is TRBJ2-1, the V gene TRBV7-2, with a weak D call TRBD2 (5 bases). The CDR3 sequence is 13 residues long. Germline assignment: CDR1 SGHTA and CDR2 FQGNSA. Trimming shortened V by 8 bases and J by 10 bases, and 18 bases separated the two germline ends. The CDR3 sequence is CASGLLTGGEQFF. Written as DNA, the CDR3 is TGTGCCAGCGGGTTACTCACGGGCGGGGAGCAGTTCTTC. Complete variable domain (other parts from reference TRBV7-2 and TRBJ2-1): GAGVSQSPSNKVTEKGKDVELRCDPISGHTALYWYRQSLGQGLEFLIYFQGNSAPDKSGLPSDRFSAERTGGSVSTLTIQRTQQEDSAVYLCASGLLTGGEQFFGPGTRLTVL.

This clone was seen only once. The chain combines TRBV29-1 with TRBJ2-5; 9 nucleotides line up with TRBD2. The trim removed 5 bases at V and 0 bases at J, leaving 7 bases unmatched. CDR1 SQVTM and CDR2 ANQGSEA come from the germline V gene. This CDR3 spans 15 amino acids. CDR3 amino acids: CSVSRTSVNQETQYF. The CDR3 nucleotides read TGCAGCGTTAGCAGGACTAGCGTTAACCAAGAGACCCAGTACTTC. Filled out from reference TRBV29-1 and TRBJ2-5, the complete variable domain reads SAVISQKPSRDICQRGTSLTIQCQVDSQVTMMFWYRQQPGQSLTLIATANQGSEATYESGFVIDKFPISRPNLTFSTLTVSNMSPEDSSIYLCSVSRTSVNQETQYFGPGTRLLVL.